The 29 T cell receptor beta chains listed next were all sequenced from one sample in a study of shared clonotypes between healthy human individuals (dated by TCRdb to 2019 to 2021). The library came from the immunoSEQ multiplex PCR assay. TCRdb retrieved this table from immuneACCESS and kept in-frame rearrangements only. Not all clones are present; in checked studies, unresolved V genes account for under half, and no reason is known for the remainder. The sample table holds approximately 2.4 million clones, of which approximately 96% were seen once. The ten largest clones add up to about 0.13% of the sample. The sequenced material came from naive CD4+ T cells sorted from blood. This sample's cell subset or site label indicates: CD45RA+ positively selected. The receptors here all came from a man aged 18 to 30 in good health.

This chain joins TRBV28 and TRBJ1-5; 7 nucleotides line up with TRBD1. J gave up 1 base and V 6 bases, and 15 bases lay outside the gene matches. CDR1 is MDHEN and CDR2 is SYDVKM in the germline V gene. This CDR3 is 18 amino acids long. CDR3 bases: TGTGCCAGCAGCCTCAGACAGGGCAGGAGATGGAGCAATCAGCCCCAGCATTTT. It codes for CASSLRQGRRWSNQPQHF.

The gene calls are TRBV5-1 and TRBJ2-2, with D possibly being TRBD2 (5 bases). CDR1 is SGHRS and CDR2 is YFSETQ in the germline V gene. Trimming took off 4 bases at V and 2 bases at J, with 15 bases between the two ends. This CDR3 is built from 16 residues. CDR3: CASSSTGIFNTGELFF. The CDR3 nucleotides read TGCGCCAGCAGCAGTACCGGGATCTTTAACACCGGGGAGCTGTTTTTT. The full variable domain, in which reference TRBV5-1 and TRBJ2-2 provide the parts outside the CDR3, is KAGVTQTPRYLIKTRGQQVTLSCSPISGHRSVSWYQQTPGQGLQFLFEYFSETQRNKGNFPGRFSGRQFSNSRSEMNVSTLELGDSALYLCASSSTGIFNTGELFFGEGSRLTVL.

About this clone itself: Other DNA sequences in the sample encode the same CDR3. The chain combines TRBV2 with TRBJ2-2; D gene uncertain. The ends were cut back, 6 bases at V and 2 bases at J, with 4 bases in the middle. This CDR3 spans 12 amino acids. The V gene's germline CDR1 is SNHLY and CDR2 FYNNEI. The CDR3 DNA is TGTGCCAGCAGACCTAACACCGGGGAGCTGTTTTTT. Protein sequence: CASRPNTGELFF.

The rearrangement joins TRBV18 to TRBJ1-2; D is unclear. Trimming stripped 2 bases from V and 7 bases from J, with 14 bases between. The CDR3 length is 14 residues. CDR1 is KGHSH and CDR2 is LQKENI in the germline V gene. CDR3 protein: CASSPTWDPTGYTF. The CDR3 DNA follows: TGTGCCAGCTCACCAACCTGGGATCCTACTGGCTACACCTTC.

CDR3 sequence: CASSQDWGSWNTEAFF. CDR3 nucleotide sequence: TGCGCCAGCAGCCAAGATTGGGGCAGTTGGAACACTGAAGCTTTCTTT. The V gene is TRBV4-1, the J gene TRBJ1-1, with D possibly matching TRBD1 (5 bases). Trimming took off 0 bases at V and 1 base at J, with 12 bases between the two ends. This CDR3 is 16 amino acids long. Germline V gene sequence: CDR1 MGHRA, CDR2 YSYEKL.

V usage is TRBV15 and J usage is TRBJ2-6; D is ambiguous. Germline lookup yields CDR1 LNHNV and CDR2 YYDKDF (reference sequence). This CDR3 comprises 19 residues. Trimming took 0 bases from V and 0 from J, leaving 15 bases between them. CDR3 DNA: TGTGCCACCAGCAGAGATCTGGTTGCAGTTTACTCTGGGGCCAACGTCCTGACTTTC. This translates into CATSRDLVAVYSGANVLTF.

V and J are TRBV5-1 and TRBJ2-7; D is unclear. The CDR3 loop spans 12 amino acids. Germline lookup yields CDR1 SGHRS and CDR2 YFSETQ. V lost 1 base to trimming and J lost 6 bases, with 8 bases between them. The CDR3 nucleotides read TGCGCCAGCAGCTTGAAGGGATCCGAGCAGTACTTC. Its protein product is CASSLKGSEQYF.

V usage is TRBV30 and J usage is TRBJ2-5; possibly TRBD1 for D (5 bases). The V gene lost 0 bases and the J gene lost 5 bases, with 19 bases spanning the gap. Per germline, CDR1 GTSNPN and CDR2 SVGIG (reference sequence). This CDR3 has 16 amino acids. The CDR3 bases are TGTGCCTGGAGTGTAAACAGGCCCCCAAGTCAGGAGACCCAGTACTTC. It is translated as CAWSVNRPPSQETQYF.

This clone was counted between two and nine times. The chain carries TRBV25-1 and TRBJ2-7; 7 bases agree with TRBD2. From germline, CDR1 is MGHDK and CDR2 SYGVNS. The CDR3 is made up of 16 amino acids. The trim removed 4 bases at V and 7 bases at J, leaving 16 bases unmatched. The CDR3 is CASSGTPSAGVEEQYF. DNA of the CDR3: TGTGCCAGCAGTGGGACCCCATCTGCGGGAGTGGAGGAGCAGTACTTC.

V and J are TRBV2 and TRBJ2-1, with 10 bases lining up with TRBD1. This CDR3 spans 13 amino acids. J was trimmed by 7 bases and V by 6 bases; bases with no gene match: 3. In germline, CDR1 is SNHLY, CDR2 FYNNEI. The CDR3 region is CASRRQGANEQFF. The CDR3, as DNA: TGTGCCAGCAGAAGACAGGGGGCGAATGAGCAGTTCTTC.

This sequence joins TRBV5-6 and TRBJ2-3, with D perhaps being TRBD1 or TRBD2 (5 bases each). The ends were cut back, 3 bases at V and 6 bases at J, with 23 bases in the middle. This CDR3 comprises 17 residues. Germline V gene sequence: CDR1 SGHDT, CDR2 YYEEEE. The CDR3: CASSSPGSWGMSDTQYF. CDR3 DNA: TGTGCCAGCAGCTCCCCGGGCAGTTGGGGGATGTCCGATACGCAGTATTTT.

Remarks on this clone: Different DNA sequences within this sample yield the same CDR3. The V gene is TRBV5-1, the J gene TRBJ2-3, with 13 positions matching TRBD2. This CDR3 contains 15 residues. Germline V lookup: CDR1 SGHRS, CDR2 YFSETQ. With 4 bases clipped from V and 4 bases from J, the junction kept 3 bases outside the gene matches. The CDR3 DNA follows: TGCGCCAGCAGCCCCGGACTAGCGGGAGCAGATACGCAGTATTTT. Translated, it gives CASSPGLAGADTQYF. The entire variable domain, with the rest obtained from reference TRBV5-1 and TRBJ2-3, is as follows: KAGVTQTPRYLIKTRGQQVTLSCSPISGHRSVSWYQQTPGQGLQFLFEYFSETQRNKGNFPGRFSGRQFSNSRSEMNVSTLELGDSALYLCASSPGLAGADTQYFGPGTRLTVL.

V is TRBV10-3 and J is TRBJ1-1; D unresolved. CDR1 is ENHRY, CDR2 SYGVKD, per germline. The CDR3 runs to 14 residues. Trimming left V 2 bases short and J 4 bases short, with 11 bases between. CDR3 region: CAISEGLLGTEAFF. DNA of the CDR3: TGTGCCATCAGTGAGGGACTTTTGGGCACTGAAGCTTTCTTT.

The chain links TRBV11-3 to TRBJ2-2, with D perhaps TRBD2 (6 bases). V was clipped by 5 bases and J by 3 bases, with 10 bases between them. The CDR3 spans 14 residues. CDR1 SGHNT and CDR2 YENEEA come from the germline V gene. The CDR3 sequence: CASSRDSYTGELFF. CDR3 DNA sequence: TGTGCCAGCAGCCGGGACTCCTACACCGGGGAGCTGTTTTTT.

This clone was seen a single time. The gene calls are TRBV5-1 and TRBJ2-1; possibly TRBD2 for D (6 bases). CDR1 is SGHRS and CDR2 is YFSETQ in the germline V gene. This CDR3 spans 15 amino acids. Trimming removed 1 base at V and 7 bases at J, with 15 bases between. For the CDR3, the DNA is TGCGCCAGCAGCTTGTCCGGGAGAGGGCAGAATGAGCAGTTCTTC. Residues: CASSLSGRGQNEQFF.

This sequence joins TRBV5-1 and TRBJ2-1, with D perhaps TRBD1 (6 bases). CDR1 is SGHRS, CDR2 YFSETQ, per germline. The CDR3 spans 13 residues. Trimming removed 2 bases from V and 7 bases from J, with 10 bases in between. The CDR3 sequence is CASSFSGANEQFF. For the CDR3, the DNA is TGCGCCAGCAGCTTTTCAGGGGCGAATGAGCAGTTCTTC.

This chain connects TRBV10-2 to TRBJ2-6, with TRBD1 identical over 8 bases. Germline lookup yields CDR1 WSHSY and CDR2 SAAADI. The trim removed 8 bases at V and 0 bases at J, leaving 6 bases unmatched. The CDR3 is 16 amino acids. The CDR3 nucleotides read TGCGCCAGCGGAGGACAGGGAAACTCTGGGGCCAACGTCCTGACTTTC. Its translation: CASGGQGNSGANVLTF.

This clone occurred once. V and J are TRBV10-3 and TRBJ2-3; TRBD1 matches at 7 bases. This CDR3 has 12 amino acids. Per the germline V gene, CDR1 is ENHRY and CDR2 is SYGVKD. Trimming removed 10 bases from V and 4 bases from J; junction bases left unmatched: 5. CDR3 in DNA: TGTGCCACCCGACAGGGAGCAGATACGCAGTATTTT. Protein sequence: CATRQGADTQYF.

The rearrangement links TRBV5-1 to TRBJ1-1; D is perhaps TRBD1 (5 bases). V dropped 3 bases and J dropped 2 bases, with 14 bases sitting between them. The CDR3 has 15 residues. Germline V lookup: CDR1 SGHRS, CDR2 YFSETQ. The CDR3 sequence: CASSWGAAANTEAFF. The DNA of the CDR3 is TGCGCCAGCAGCTGGGGCGCGGCAGCTAACACTGAAGCTTTCTTT.

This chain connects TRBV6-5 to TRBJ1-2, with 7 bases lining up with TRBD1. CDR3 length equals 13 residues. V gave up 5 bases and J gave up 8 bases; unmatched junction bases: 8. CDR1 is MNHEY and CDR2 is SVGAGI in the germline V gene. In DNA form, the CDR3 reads TGTGCCAGCAGTAACCGGGACAGAGGAGGCTACACCTTC. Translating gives CASSNRDRGGYTF.

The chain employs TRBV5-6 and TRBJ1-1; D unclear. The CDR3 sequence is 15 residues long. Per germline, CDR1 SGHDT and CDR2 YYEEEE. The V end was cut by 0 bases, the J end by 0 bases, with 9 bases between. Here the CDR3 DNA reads TGTGCCAGCAGCTTGGGGTCAGCCATGAACACTGAAGCTTTCTTT. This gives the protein CASSLGSAMNTEAFF.

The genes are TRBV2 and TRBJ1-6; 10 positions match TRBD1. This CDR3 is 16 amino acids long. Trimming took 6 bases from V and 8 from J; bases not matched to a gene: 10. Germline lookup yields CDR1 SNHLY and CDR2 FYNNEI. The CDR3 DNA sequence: TGTGCCAGCAGCCGCCGGGGACAGGGGAGTGATTCACCCCTCCACTTT. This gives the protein CASSRRGQGSDSPLHF.

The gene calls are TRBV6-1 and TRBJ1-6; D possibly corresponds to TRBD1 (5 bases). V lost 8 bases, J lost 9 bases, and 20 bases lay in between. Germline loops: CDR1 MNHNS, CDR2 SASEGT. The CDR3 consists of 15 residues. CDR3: CASVIQGIVGSPLHF. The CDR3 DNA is TGTGCCAGCGTAATCCAGGGCATTGTGGGTTCACCCCTCCACTTT.

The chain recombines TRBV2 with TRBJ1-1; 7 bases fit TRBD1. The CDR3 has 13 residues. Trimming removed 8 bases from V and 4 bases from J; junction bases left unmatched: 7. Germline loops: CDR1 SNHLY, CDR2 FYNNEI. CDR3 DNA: TGTGCCAGCGTCGGCCCAGGGGGCACTGAAGCTTTCTTT. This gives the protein CASVGPGGTEAFF.

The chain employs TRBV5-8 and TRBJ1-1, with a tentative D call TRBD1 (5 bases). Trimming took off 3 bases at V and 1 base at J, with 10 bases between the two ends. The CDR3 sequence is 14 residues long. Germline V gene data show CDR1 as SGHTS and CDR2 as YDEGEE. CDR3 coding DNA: TGTGCCAGCAGCTCAGGCGGGGCGAACACTGAAGCTTTCTTT. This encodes CASSSGGANTEAFF.

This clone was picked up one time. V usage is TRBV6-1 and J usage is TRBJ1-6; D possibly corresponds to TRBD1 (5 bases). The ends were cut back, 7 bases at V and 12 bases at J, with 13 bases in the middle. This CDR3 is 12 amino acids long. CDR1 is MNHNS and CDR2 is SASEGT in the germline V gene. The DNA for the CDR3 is TGTGCCAGCACCATTAAGGGGTTACCCCTCCACTTT. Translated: CASTIKGLPLHF.

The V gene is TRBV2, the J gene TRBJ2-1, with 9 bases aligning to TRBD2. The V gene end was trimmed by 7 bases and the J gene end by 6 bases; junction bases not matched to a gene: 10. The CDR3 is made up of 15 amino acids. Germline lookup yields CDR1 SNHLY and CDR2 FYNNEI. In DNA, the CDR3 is TGTGCCAGCATGAAGACTAGCGGAGACTCCAATGAGCAGTTCTTC. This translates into CASMKTSGDSNEQFF.

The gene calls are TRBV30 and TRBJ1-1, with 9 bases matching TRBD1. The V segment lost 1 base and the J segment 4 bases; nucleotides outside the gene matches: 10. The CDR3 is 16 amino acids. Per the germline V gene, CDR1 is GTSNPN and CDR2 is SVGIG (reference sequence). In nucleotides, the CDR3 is TGTGCCTGGAGTGCCACCGGGACAGGGAGGTTCACTGAAGCTTTCTTT. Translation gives CAWSATGTGRFTEAFF. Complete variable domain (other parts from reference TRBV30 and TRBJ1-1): SQTIHQWPATLVQPVGSPLSLECTVEGTSNPNLYWYRQAAGRGLQLLFYSVGIGQISSEVPQNLSASRPQDRQFILSSKKLLLSDSGFYLCAWSATGTGRFTEAFFGQGTRLTVV.

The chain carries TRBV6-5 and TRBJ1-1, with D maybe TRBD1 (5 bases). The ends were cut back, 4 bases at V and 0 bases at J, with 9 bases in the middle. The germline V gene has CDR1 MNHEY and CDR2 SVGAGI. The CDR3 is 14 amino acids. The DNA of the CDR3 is TGTGCCAGCAGTTCCTCAGGGATGAACACTGAAGCTTTCTTT. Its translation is CASSSSGMNTEAFF.